Below are 18 T cell receptor beta chains sequenced from a single sample in a study of T-cell reconstitution after alpha-beta-depleted transplantation in children. For TCRbeta, the library was prepared with unique molecular identifiers. TCRdb recomputed calls from the PCR reads with MiXCR, one row per CDR3 protein. In the table there are roughly 610,000 distinct CDR3 sequences, 10% of which are singletons. This material consisted of PBMCs from the stem cell graft donor, taken from the stem cell graft. These receptors came from a human donor who donated a stem cell graft to a child with acute myeloid leukemia.

This rearrangement joins TRBV7-2 to TRBJ2-7; 10 bases agree with TRBD2. The CDR3 length is 15 residues. After removal of 6 bases from V and 2 bases from J, the junction contained 7 bases not matched to a gene. Germline V lookup: CDR1 SGHTA, CDR2 FQGNSA. CDR3 protein: CASRPLAGMPYEQYF. DNA of the CDR3: TGTGCCAGCAGACCACTAGCGGGAATGCCCTACGAGCAGTACTTC.

This clonotype came up many times. The chain carries TRBV5-5 and TRBJ1-6; D gene uncertain. The V gene lost 1 base and the J gene lost 17 bases, with 16 bases spanning the gap. Looked up from germline, CDR1 is SGHKS and CDR2 is YYEKEE (reference sequence). The CDR3 length is 13 residues. The CDR3: CASSLYAEGEVHF. CDR3 nucleotide sequence: TGTGCCAGCAGCTTGTACGCTGAGGGAGAGGTCCACTTT.

This chain connects TRBV29-1 to TRBJ2-5; possibly TRBD1 for D (6 bases). The CDR3 is 14 amino acids. V lost 6 bases and J lost 1, with 15 bases in between. The germline V gene has CDR1 SQVTM and CDR2 ANQGSEA. Here the CDR3 reads CSVTQGSIQETQYF. The DNA for the CDR3 is TGCAGCGTGACACAGGGATCAATCCAAGAGACCCAGTACTTC.

This clonotype was counted between two and nine times. The chain employs TRBV12-5 and TRBJ2-2, with 12 positions matching TRBD2. The CDR3 spans 15 residues. Germline values: CDR1 LGHNT, CDR2 FRNRAP. V lost 6 bases and J lost 4; bases outside the gene matches: 3. The CDR3 spells CASGPTSGSTGELFF. Here the CDR3 DNA reads TGTGCTAGTGGCCCGACTAGCGGGAGCACCGGGGAGCTGTTTTTT.

The chain uses TRBV4-2 and TRBJ2-2; D may match TRBD1 or TRBD2 (5 bases each). The V gene's germline CDR1 is LGHNA and CDR2 YNFKEQ. The CDR3 runs to 18 residues. V shed 0 bases and J shed 2 bases, with 16 bases lying between them. CDR3 DNA: TGTGCCAGCAGCCAAGATCTTTCCGGGGCGCAAAACACCGGGGAGCTGTTTTTT. Translating gives CASSQDLSGAQNTGELFF.

This clonotype was seen repeatedly, ten times or more. The CDR3 here is CASSGGLAAYEQYF. The CDR3 coding sequence is TGTGCCAGCAGCGGTGGACTAGCGGCCTACGAGCAGTACTTC. V usage is TRBV9 and J usage is TRBJ2-7; TRBD2 matches at 10 bases. The CDR3 has 14 amino acids. Trimming at V came to 3 bases and at J to 2 bases, leaving 2 bases not matched to a gene. Germline V lookup: CDR1 SGDLS, CDR2 YYNGEE. The variable domain in full, completed from reference TRBV9 and TRBJ2-7, reads DSGVTQTPKHLITATGQRVTLRCSPRSGDLSVYWYQQSLDQGLQFLIQYYNGEERAKGNILERFSAQQFPDLHSELNLSSLELGDSALYFCASSGGLAAYEQYFGPGTRLTVT.

This clonotype was detected many times. The V gene is TRBV5-1, the J gene TRBJ2-7, with TRBD2 identical over 9 bases. This CDR3 is built from 17 residues. The germline V gene has CDR1 SGHRS and CDR2 YFSETQ. Trimming removed 2 bases from V and 0 bases from J; junction bases left unmatched: 9. The chain's CDR3 is CASSFFLAGIDSYEQYF. CDR3 nucleotide sequence: TGCGCCAGCAGCTTCTTCCTAGCGGGAATAGACTCCTACGAGCAGTACTTC.

The chain employs TRBV6-2 or TRBV6-3 and TRBJ2-1; possible D gene TRBD1, 5 bases. Germline V gene data show CDR1 as MNHEY and CDR2 as SVGEGT. CDR3 length equals 15 residues. V shed 5 bases and J shed 7 bases, with 18 bases lying between them. CDR3: CASSRKQGPRNEQFF. CDR3 coding DNA: TGTGCCAGCAGTCGAAAGCAGGGTCCCAGGAATGAGCAGTTCTTC.

This clonotype has a handful of counts. As DNA, the CDR3 is TGTGCCAGCAGTTTAGGGACAGGGCCCTCGGGTTACGAGCAGTACTTC. It is translated as CASSLGTGPSGYEQYF. The chain links TRBV27 to TRBJ2-7; 9 bases match TRBD1. The trim removed 2 bases at V and 4 bases at J, leaving 9 bases unmatched. This CDR3 has 16 residues. Per the germline V gene, CDR1 is MNHEY and CDR2 is SMNVEV (reference sequence).

This clonotype has more than one count but fewer than ten. This chain connects TRBV7-2 to TRBJ2-7, with 9 bases that match TRBD1. V dropped 5 bases and J dropped 4; count of bases not matched to a gene: 9. Germline values: CDR1 SGHTA, CDR2 FQGNSA. The CDR3 totals 15 residues. This chain's CDR3 is CASSGGQGGGYEQYF. The DNA of the CDR3 is TGTGCCAGCAGCGGGGGACAGGGCGGCGGGTACGAGCAGTACTTC.

The chain is built from TRBV12-3 or TRBV12-4 and TRBJ1-3; 12 nucleotides agree with TRBD1. Trimming cost V 4 bases and J 5 bases; bases outside gene matches: 3. The CDR3 spans 15 residues. The CDR3 nucleotides read TGTGCCAGCAGTTCCCGGGACAGGGGGCGAAACACCATATATTTT. Residues: CASSSRDRGRNTIYF.

The chain carries TRBV10-3 and TRBJ1-2; 11 bases fit TRBD1. CDR1 is ENHRY, CDR2 SYGVKD, per germline. J was trimmed by 1 base and V by 6 bases; bases with no gene match: 4. The CDR3 totals 15 residues. CDR3 residues: CAISGQGAVNYGYTF. CDR3 bases: TGTGCCATCAGCGGACAGGGGGCAGTTAACTATGGCTACACCTTC.

This clonotype was counted at least ten times. The chain employs TRBV29-1 and TRBJ1-1, with TRBD1 as a possible D gene (5 bases). This CDR3 comprises 13 residues. The germline V gene encodes CDR1 SQVTM and CDR2 ANQGSEA. V gave up 2 bases and J gave up 1 base, with 8 bases separating them. The CDR3 nucleotides read TGCAGCGTTGAAAGGACACCGAACACTGAAGCTTTCTTT. Protein sequence: CSVERTPNTEAFF.

This clonotype was found a few times. The gene calls are TRBV7-2 and TRBJ2-5; 7 nucleotides align to TRBD2. The germline CDR1 and CDR2 sequences are SGHTA and FQGNSA. The V segment lost 5 bases and the J segment 1 base; nucleotides outside the gene matches: 4. The CDR3 runs 14 residues. The DNA of the CDR3 is TGTGCCAGCAGCACGGGACTACCCCAAGAGACCCAGTACTTC. It specifies CASSTGLPQETQYF.

This clonotype was detected many times. The CDR3 protein is CASSVVAQGDGYTF. CDR3 DNA sequence: TGTGCCAGCAGCGTAGTAGCCCAGGGGGATGGCTACACCTTC. The chain uses TRBV9 and TRBJ1-2; 7 bases fit TRBD1. CDR1 SGDLS and CDR2 YYNGEE come from the germline V gene. V was clipped by 0 bases and J by 6 bases; unmatched bases: 5. The CDR3 is made up of 14 amino acids.

This chain links TRBV11-2 with TRBJ2-3; D perhaps matches TRBD2 (6 bases). Trimming cost V 5 bases and J 11 bases, with 11 bases left between them. This CDR3 has 11 amino acids. Germline assignment: CDR1 SGHAT and CDR2 FQNNGV. In nucleotides, the CDR3 is TGTGCCAGCAGCCATCGGGACTTGCAGTATTTT. Protein product: CASSHRDLQYF.

The rearrangement joins TRBV9 to TRBJ2-3; tentatively, D is TRBD2 (5 bases). The CDR3 length is 14 residues. From germline, CDR1 is SGDLS and CDR2 YYNGEE. V dropped 4 bases and J dropped 0 bases, with 9 bases sitting between them. The CDR3 bases are TGTGCCAGCAGCTCTAGCAGTAGCACAGATACGCAGTATTTT. Encoded protein: CASSSSSSTDTQYF.

This clonotype has only a few counts. The chain recombines TRBV20-1 with TRBJ2-7; TRBD2 is a possible D gene (6 bases). V lost 5 bases and J 4 bases, leaving 18 bases between the germline ends. The CDR3 spans 14 residues. Germline values: CDR1 DFQATT, CDR2 SNEGSKA (reference sequence). The CDR3 reads CSAPPGLDTYEQYF. The CDR3 DNA follows: TGCAGTGCTCCCCCGGGACTTGACACATACGAGCAGTACTTC.